A selection of T cell receptor beta chains follows, all from one sample in a study of beta chain features in type 1 diabetes. Clones were sequenced by immunoSEQ multiplex PCR, and TCRdb holds only the in-frame ones, with some missing. The sample lists some 370,000 clones, over 8.5% occurring once. The sequencing sample was made of central memory CD4+ T cells from blood. The receptors stem from a young man with type 1 diabetes. CDR3s include the opening cysteine and the closing phenylalanine or tryptophan. Fields, in order: clone size, D gene, V gene, CDR3 protein. The D gene is left open where the match is weak. Clone sizes are given selectively: once, few, many, or a class where the clone is expanded.

clone size: .; D gene: .; V gene: TRBV5-1; CDR3 protein: CASSLAAAEYEQYF
clone size: .; D gene: .; V gene: TRBV7-8; CDR3 protein: CASSAEVGRYGELFF
clone size: few; D gene: .; V gene: TRBV28; CDR3 protein: CASSLPELSEAFF
clone size: few; D gene: .; V gene: TRBV4-1; CDR3 protein: CASSQDRGSAYGYTF
clone size: few; D gene: .; V gene: TRBV9; CDR3 protein: CASSPQGDQPQHF
clone size: .; D gene: .; V gene: TRBV18; CDR3 protein: CASSPDQQTEAFF
clone size: .; D gene: .; V gene: TRBV27; CDR3 protein: CASSLSQEYYEQFF
clone size: .; D gene: .; V gene: TRBV7-7; CDR3 protein: CASSPYSAYNEQFF
clone size: many; D gene: .; V gene: TRBV14; CDR3 protein: CASSQETNTGELFF
clone size: many; D gene: .; V gene: TRBV9; CDR3 protein: CASSVDQSYEQYF
clone size: .; D gene: .; V gene: TRBV6-5; CDR3 protein: CASGGNAGNTIYF
clone size: .; D gene: TRBD1; V gene: TRBV5-1; CDR3 protein: CASRPGTATYNEQFF
clone size: many; D gene: TRBD1; V gene: TRBV18; CDR3 protein: CASSPGQGGNEQFF
clone size: .; D gene: TRBD1; V gene: TRBV2; CDR3 protein: CASSEGQGGFYEQYF
clone size: .; D gene: .; V gene: TRBV28; CDR3 protein: CASGLTGYEQYF
clone size: .; D gene: .; V gene: TRBV7-7; CDR3 protein: CASSLRVGETQYF
clone size: few; D gene: .; V gene: TRBV2; CDR3 protein: CASSVDSYNEKLFF
clone size: .; D gene: .; V gene: TRBV7-3; CDR3 protein: CASSQVRETEAFF
clone size: few; D gene: .; V gene: TRBV6-1; CDR3 protein: CASSEVVKAGGEAFF
clone size: many; D gene: TRBD2; V gene: TRBV5-1; CDR3 protein: CASSLATSGIRTGELFF
clone size: few; D gene: TRBD2; V gene: TRBV18; CDR3 protein: CASSPRRREPAWSEQFF
clone size: few; D gene: .; V gene: TRBV2; CDR3 protein: CASRGGNEQFF
clone size: .; D gene: .; V gene: TRBV21-1; CDR3 protein: CASRLRLAPRELFF
clone size: .; D gene: TRBD1; V gene: TRBV6-5; CDR3 protein: CASTQGANQPQHF
clone size: few; D gene: .; V gene: TRBV6-6; CDR3 protein: CASSYRTRTGELFF
clone size: few; D gene: TRBD2; V gene: TRBV7-6; CDR3 protein: CASSLNGGTSGANEQFF
clone size: few; D gene: .; V gene: TRBV6-5; CDR3 protein: CASSPGSYYGYTF
clone size: .; D gene: TRBD2; V gene: TRBV27; CDR3 protein: CASSSGLAEAVYTGELFF
clone size: few; D gene: TRBD1; V gene: TRBV10-3; CDR3 protein: CAISAQDRGLNEQYF
clone size: .; D gene: .; V gene: TRBV6-5; CDR3 protein: CASSYAGTRSHNEQFF
clone size: .; D gene: .; V gene: TRBV5-1; CDR3 protein: CASSPSGTANEKLFF
clone size: few; D gene: TRBD2; V gene: TRBV5-1; CDR3 protein: CASSLAPKTVSGRRSVVHEQYF
clone size: .; D gene: .; V gene: TRBV13; CDR3 protein: CASSFRDRPYNEQFF
clone size: few; D gene: .; V gene: TRBV19; CDR3 protein: CASSTRENQPQHF
clone size: many; D gene: .; V gene: TRBV7-9; CDR3 protein: CASSLVGGVDGYTF
clone size: many; D gene: TRBD1; V gene: TRBV5-8; CDR3 protein: CASSHGTDSYEQYF
clone size: .; D gene: TRBD1; V gene: TRBV27; CDR3 protein: CASRQGASNEKLFF
clone size: .; D gene: .; V gene: TRBV28; CDR3 protein: CASRLGIETQYF
clone size: few; D gene: .; V gene: TRBV25-1; CDR3 protein: CASSEFSDSFSQETQYF
clone size: many; D gene: TRBD1; V gene: TRBV18; CDR3 protein: CASSPERTGLSEAFF
clone size: few; D gene: .; V gene: TRBV19; CDR3 protein: CASSVDRVGGELFF
clone size: few; D gene: .; V gene: TRBV20-1; CDR3 protein: CSVVRDTEAFF
clone size: many; D gene: TRBD1; V gene: TRBV10-1; CDR3 protein: CASSGQGLDNEQFF
clone size: .; D gene: TRBD2; V gene: TRBV13; CDR3 protein: CASSRLAGVGTDTQYF
clone size: .; D gene: .; V gene: TRBV4-3; CDR3 protein: CASSRRFF
clone size: few; D gene: .; V gene: TRBV4-2; CDR3 protein: CASSQDFAGGLAKNIQYF
clone size: .; D gene: .; V gene: TRBV11-3; CDR3 protein: CASSLNTGPNTGELFF
clone size: .; D gene: .; V gene: TRBV6-5; CDR3 protein: CASSPEGSTYEQYF
clone size: many; D gene: .; V gene: TRBV7-8; CDR3 protein: CASRESRNQPQHF